This T cell receptor (beta chain) was sequenced for a study of shared clonotypes between healthy human individuals. At the level of the study: The cohort comprised a couple of women and a few men. Their ages spanned 18 to 49 years.

In the case of this clone: Its antigen is still unknown.

The run depth of the assay was deep. Sequencing used immunoSEQ multiplex PCR; TCRdb keeps in-frame clones, though not all of them. The sample carries more than 2,000,000 clones, around nine tenths recorded once. This CDR3 contains 15 residues. Germline V CDR1 and CDR2: LGHNA, YSLEER. The ends were cut back, 0 bases at V and 4 bases at J, with 12 bases in the middle. Notes on the study in general: Estimated clonotype richness was generally higher in naive than memory subsets.

The sample taken for sequencing was naive CD4+ T cells sorted from blood. Regarding subset: CD45RA+ positively selected. This chain uses TRBV4-3 with TRBJ1-2, with no clear D. This receptor was obtained from a young man in good health. The CDR3: CASSQDNRGSYGYTF. Here the CDR3 DNA reads TGCGCCAGCAGCCAAGATAACCGGGGATCCTATGGCTACACCTTC.